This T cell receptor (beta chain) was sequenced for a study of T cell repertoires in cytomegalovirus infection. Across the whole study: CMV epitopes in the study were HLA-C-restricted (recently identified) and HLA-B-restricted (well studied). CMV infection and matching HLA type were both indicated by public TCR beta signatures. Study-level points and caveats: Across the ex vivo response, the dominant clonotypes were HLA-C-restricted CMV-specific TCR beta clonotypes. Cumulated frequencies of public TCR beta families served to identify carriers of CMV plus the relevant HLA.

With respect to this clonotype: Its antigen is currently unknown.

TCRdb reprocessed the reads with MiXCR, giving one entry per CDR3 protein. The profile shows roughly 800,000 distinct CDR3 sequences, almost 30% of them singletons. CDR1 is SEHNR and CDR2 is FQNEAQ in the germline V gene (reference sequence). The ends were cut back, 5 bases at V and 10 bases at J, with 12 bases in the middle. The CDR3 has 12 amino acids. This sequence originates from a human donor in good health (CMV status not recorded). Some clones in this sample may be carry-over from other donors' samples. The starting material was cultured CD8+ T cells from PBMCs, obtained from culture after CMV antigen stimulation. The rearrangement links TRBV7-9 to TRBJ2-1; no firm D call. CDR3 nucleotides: TGTGCCAGCAGCCTACGGCCGGGCGAGCAGTTCTTC. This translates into CASSLRPGEQFF. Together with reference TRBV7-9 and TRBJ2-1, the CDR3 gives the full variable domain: DTGVSQNPRHKITKRGQNVTFRCDPISEHNRLYWYRQTLGQGPEFLTYFQNEAQLEKSRLLSDRFSAERPKGSFSTLEIQRTEQGDSAMYLCASSLRPGEQFFGPGTRLTVL.